Each of the 17 T cell receptor beta chains below was sequenced from the same sample in a study of cytomegalovirus exposure and HLA in healthy donors. PCR was performed using 60 Vbeta and 13 Jbeta primers. TCRdb keeps only in-frame clones here, not all; method: immunoSEQ multiplex PCR. The table includes approximately 150,000 clones, over 75% detected once. The sequenced sample consisted of PBMCs. The receptors shown here come from a woman aged 25 to 39 in good health and CMV-seronegative.

This clone was detected only a few times. This chain uses TRBV30 with TRBJ1-1; a possible D gene is TRBD1 (5 bases). Trimming pared 4 bases from V and 4 bases from J, leaving 10 bases between. The CDR3 totals 12 residues. In germline, CDR1 is GTSNPN, CDR2 SVGIG (reference sequence). CDR3 DNA: TGTGCCTGGACCCCGGGGGGCACTGAAGCTTTCTTT. Protein: CAWTPGGTEAFF.

The V call is TRBV6-5, the J call TRBJ2-7; D is uncertain. The CDR3 has 14 amino acids. Germline-derived CDR1 and CDR2 are MNHEY and SVGAGI. The V gene lost 4 bases and the J gene lost 2 bases, with 12 bases spanning the gap. The CDR3 loop is CASSSSGQPYEQYF. The CDR3 nucleotides are TGTGCCAGCAGTTCCTCTGGGCAGCCCTACGAGCAGTACTTC.

The chain carries TRBV5-6 and TRBJ2-2; 9 bases agree with TRBD2. J gave up 1 base and V 6 bases, and 4 bases lay outside the gene matches. Germline V gene data show CDR1 as SGHDT and CDR2 as YYEEEE. The CDR3 consists of 15 residues. In DNA form, the CDR3 reads TGTGCCAGCAACCGACTAGCGGTGAACACCGGGGAGCTGTTTTTT. Its translation is CASNRLAVNTGELFF.

J is TRBJ1-1 and V is TRBV25-1, with 7 bases identical to TRBD1. The germline V gene has CDR1 MGHDK and CDR2 SYGVNS. The CDR3 totals 14 residues. V trimming: 3 bases; J trimming: 2 bases; junction bases outside the gene matches: 3. The CDR3 DNA sequence: TGTGCCAGCAGTGATGGGGACAGAAACACTGAAGCTTTCTTT. This gives the protein CASSDGDRNTEAFF.

The genes are TRBV30 and TRBJ2-1; possible D gene TRBD1, 5 bases. Looked up from germline, CDR1 is GTSNPN and CDR2 is SVGIG (reference sequence). V lost 0 bases to trimming and J lost 10 bases, with 13 bases between them. The CDR3 is made up of 13 amino acids. In DNA, the CDR3 is TGTGCCTGGAGTGTCCTCGCACCAGGGGAGCAGTTCTTC. It translates to CAWSVLAPGEQFF.

The V and J genes are TRBV27 and TRBJ2-7; 9 bases align to TRBD1. V dropped 5 bases and J dropped 5; count of bases not matched to a gene: 1. Germline V gives CDR1 MNHEY, CDR2 SMNVEV (reference sequence). CDR3 size: 12 residues. CDR3 sequence: CASSHRGHEQYF. CDR3 coding DNA: TGTGCCAGCAGTCACAGGGGGCACGAGCAGTACTTC.

As regards this clone: One end of the junction does not line up with germline, which may come from a read error. This chain joins TRBV29-1 and TRBJ1-2; 7 nucleotides line up with TRBD1. The germline gives CDR1 SQVTM, CDR2 ANQGSEA. The CDR3 is made up of 12 amino acids. The DNA for the CDR3 is TGCAGCGTTCAGGACAGGCTCTATGGCTACCCCTTT. The encoded protein is CSVQDRLYGYPF.

This chain joins TRBV2 and TRBJ1-4, with D perhaps matching TRBD1 (5 bases). The CDR3 loop spans 11 amino acids. In germline, CDR1 is SNHLY, CDR2 FYNNEI. V dropped 4 bases and J dropped 10 bases, with 7 bases sitting between them. The CDR3 reads CASSGGRKLFF. The CDR3 DNA sequence: TGTGCCAGCAGTGGGGGCCGAAAACTGTTTTTT. Variable domain in full (rest from reference TRBV2 and TRBJ1-4): EPEVTQTPSHQVTQMGQEVILRCVPISNHLYFYWYRQILGQKVEFLVSFYNNEISEKSEIFDDQFSVERPDGSNFTLKIRSTKLEDSAMYFCASSGGRKLFFGSGTQLSVL.

The CDR3 spells CASSFSYSTDTQYF. The DNA of the CDR3 is TGTGCCAGCAGCTTTTCGTATAGCACAGATACGCAGTATTTT. V is TRBV7-6 and J is TRBJ2-3; D gene ambiguous. The CDR3 is 14 amino acids. The V end was cut by 3 bases, the J end by 0 bases, with 7 bases between. Germline V gene sequence: CDR1 SGHVS, CDR2 FNYEAQ.

CDR3 DNA sequence: TGCGCCAGAGGGGCCTTCACTAATCAGCCCCAGCATTTT. This codes for CARGAFTNQPQHF. The V call is TRBV4-1, the J call TRBJ1-5; maybe TRBD1 (5 bases). The CDR3 sequence is 13 residues long. The germline V and J ends were trimmed by 9 bases and 4 bases, with 13 bases remaining between them. Germline loops: CDR1 MGHRA, CDR2 YSYEKL.

V gene TRBV4-3 combines with J gene TRBJ1-1, with TRBD1 as a possible D gene (6 bases). The CDR3 has 15 amino acids. Germline CDR1 reads LGHNA; CDR2 reads YSLEER. V was trimmed by 0 bases and J by 1 base, leaving 9 bases between them. The CDR3 loop is CASSQDIQGNTEAFF. The CDR3 DNA reads as TGCGCCAGCAGCCAAGATATACAGGGGAACACTGAAGCTTTCTTT.

CDR3: CASSQGQGHSGANVLTF. The CDR3 nucleotides read TGCGCCAGCAGTCAAGGGCAGGGCCACTCTGGGGCCAACGTCCTGACTTTC. The chain recombines TRBV23-1 with TRBJ2-6, with D maybe TRBD1 (5 bases). TRBV23-1 is an ORF for which the function is uncertain. The CDR3 extends over 17 amino acids. The ends were cut back, 2 bases at V and 0 bases at J, with 11 bases in the middle.

V is TRBV28 and J is TRBJ1-1; no reliable D call. The CDR3 is 13 amino acids. V dropped 4 bases and J dropped 11 bases, with 17 bases sitting between them. Germline CDR1 reads MDHEN; CDR2 reads SYDVKM. The CDR3 nucleotides are TGTGCCAGCAGTTCTACCCGACGGAGCCAGGCTTTCTTT. Its translation: CASSSTRRSQAFF.

The gene calls are TRBV2 and TRBJ2-7; 8 bases map to TRBD1. CDR1 is SNHLY, CDR2 FYNNEI, per germline. The CDR3 is 14 amino acids. After removal of 7 bases from V and 2 bases from J, the junction contained 7 bases not matched to a gene. CDR3 sequence: CASTQGQGAYEQYF. CDR3 nucleotide sequence: TGTGCCAGCACCCAAGGACAGGGAGCCTACGAGCAGTACTTC.

The table lists this clone with a few counts. This chain uses TRBV28 with TRBJ2-5; 14 bases match TRBD2. The CDR3 extends over 16 amino acids. Germline V gives CDR1 MDHEN, CDR2 SYDVKM. The V segment lost 5 bases and the J segment 7 bases; nucleotides outside the gene matches: 9. This CDR3 is CASSLKTSGRGVTQYF. The CDR3, as DNA: TGTGCCAGCAGTCTGAAGACTAGCGGGAGGGGTGTGACCCAGTACTTC.

The chain recombines TRBV7-8 with TRBJ2-7, with D unclear. V lost 0 bases and J lost 3, with 9 bases in between. Per germline, CDR1 SGHVS and CDR2 FQNEAQ. This CDR3 has 14 amino acids. In DNA, the CDR3 is TGTGCCAGCAGCTTAGCCCCACTGGTCTACGAGCAGTACTTC. Its protein product is CASSLAPLVYEQYF.

The J gene is TRBJ2-1, the V gene TRBV5-4; D call uncertain. This CDR3 has 14 residues. Trimming took 3 bases from V and 5 from J, leaving 12 bases between them. Per germline, CDR1 SGHNT and CDR2 YYREEE (reference sequence). Here the CDR3 DNA reads TGTGCCAGCAGCTCTATTGACGGAGACAATGAGCAGTTCTTC. Its translation: CASSSIDGDNEQFF.